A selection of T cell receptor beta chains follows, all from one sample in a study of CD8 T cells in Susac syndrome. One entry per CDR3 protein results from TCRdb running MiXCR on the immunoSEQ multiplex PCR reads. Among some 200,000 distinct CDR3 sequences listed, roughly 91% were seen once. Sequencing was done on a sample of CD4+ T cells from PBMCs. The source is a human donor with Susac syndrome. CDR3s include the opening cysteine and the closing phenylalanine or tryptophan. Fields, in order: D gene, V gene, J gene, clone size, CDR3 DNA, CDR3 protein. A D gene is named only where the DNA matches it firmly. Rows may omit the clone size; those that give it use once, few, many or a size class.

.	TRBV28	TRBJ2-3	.	TGTGCCAGCAGTTTTTTAGGAGGAAGCACAGATACGCAGTATTTT	CASSFLGGSTDTQYF
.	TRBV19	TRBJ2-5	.	TGTGCCAGTAGTATTCTAGGCTCTCGGCAGACCCAGTACTTC	CASSILGSRQTQYF
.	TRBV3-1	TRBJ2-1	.	TGTGCCAGCAGCAGCCGGGACTTGGCCTACAATGAGCAGTTCTTC	CASSSRDLAYNEQFF
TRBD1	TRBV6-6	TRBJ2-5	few	TGTGCCAGCAGTGCGACAGGGGTCGAGACCCAGTACTTC	CASSATGVETQYF
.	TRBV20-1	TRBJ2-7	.	TGCAGTGCTAAGATTTTGACAAACGAGCAGTACTTC	CSAKILTNEQYF
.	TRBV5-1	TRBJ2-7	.	TGCGCCAGCAGCGACCATGGAGACTACGAGCAGTACTTC	CASSDHGDYEQYF
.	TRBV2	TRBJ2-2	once	TGTGCCAGCAGTGGAGCGGTTACCCAGGCCACCGGGGAGCTGTTTTTT	CASSGAVTQATGELFF
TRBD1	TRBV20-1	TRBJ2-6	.	TGCAGTGCTACCACACAGGGGTCTGGGGCCAACGTCCTGACTTTC	CSATTQGSGANVLTF
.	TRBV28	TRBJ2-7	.	TGTGCCAGCAGGTGGACGGCGGGCGAGCAGTACTTC	CASRWTAGEQYF
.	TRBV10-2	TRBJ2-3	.	TGCGCCAGCAGTGAGAGAAGGGAAGAGCAGTATTTT	CASSERREEQYF
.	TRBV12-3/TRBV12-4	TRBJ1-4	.	TGTGCCAGCAGTCCGCGCCCGGGACGGGAAAATGAAAAACTGCTTTTT	CASSPRPGRENEKLLF